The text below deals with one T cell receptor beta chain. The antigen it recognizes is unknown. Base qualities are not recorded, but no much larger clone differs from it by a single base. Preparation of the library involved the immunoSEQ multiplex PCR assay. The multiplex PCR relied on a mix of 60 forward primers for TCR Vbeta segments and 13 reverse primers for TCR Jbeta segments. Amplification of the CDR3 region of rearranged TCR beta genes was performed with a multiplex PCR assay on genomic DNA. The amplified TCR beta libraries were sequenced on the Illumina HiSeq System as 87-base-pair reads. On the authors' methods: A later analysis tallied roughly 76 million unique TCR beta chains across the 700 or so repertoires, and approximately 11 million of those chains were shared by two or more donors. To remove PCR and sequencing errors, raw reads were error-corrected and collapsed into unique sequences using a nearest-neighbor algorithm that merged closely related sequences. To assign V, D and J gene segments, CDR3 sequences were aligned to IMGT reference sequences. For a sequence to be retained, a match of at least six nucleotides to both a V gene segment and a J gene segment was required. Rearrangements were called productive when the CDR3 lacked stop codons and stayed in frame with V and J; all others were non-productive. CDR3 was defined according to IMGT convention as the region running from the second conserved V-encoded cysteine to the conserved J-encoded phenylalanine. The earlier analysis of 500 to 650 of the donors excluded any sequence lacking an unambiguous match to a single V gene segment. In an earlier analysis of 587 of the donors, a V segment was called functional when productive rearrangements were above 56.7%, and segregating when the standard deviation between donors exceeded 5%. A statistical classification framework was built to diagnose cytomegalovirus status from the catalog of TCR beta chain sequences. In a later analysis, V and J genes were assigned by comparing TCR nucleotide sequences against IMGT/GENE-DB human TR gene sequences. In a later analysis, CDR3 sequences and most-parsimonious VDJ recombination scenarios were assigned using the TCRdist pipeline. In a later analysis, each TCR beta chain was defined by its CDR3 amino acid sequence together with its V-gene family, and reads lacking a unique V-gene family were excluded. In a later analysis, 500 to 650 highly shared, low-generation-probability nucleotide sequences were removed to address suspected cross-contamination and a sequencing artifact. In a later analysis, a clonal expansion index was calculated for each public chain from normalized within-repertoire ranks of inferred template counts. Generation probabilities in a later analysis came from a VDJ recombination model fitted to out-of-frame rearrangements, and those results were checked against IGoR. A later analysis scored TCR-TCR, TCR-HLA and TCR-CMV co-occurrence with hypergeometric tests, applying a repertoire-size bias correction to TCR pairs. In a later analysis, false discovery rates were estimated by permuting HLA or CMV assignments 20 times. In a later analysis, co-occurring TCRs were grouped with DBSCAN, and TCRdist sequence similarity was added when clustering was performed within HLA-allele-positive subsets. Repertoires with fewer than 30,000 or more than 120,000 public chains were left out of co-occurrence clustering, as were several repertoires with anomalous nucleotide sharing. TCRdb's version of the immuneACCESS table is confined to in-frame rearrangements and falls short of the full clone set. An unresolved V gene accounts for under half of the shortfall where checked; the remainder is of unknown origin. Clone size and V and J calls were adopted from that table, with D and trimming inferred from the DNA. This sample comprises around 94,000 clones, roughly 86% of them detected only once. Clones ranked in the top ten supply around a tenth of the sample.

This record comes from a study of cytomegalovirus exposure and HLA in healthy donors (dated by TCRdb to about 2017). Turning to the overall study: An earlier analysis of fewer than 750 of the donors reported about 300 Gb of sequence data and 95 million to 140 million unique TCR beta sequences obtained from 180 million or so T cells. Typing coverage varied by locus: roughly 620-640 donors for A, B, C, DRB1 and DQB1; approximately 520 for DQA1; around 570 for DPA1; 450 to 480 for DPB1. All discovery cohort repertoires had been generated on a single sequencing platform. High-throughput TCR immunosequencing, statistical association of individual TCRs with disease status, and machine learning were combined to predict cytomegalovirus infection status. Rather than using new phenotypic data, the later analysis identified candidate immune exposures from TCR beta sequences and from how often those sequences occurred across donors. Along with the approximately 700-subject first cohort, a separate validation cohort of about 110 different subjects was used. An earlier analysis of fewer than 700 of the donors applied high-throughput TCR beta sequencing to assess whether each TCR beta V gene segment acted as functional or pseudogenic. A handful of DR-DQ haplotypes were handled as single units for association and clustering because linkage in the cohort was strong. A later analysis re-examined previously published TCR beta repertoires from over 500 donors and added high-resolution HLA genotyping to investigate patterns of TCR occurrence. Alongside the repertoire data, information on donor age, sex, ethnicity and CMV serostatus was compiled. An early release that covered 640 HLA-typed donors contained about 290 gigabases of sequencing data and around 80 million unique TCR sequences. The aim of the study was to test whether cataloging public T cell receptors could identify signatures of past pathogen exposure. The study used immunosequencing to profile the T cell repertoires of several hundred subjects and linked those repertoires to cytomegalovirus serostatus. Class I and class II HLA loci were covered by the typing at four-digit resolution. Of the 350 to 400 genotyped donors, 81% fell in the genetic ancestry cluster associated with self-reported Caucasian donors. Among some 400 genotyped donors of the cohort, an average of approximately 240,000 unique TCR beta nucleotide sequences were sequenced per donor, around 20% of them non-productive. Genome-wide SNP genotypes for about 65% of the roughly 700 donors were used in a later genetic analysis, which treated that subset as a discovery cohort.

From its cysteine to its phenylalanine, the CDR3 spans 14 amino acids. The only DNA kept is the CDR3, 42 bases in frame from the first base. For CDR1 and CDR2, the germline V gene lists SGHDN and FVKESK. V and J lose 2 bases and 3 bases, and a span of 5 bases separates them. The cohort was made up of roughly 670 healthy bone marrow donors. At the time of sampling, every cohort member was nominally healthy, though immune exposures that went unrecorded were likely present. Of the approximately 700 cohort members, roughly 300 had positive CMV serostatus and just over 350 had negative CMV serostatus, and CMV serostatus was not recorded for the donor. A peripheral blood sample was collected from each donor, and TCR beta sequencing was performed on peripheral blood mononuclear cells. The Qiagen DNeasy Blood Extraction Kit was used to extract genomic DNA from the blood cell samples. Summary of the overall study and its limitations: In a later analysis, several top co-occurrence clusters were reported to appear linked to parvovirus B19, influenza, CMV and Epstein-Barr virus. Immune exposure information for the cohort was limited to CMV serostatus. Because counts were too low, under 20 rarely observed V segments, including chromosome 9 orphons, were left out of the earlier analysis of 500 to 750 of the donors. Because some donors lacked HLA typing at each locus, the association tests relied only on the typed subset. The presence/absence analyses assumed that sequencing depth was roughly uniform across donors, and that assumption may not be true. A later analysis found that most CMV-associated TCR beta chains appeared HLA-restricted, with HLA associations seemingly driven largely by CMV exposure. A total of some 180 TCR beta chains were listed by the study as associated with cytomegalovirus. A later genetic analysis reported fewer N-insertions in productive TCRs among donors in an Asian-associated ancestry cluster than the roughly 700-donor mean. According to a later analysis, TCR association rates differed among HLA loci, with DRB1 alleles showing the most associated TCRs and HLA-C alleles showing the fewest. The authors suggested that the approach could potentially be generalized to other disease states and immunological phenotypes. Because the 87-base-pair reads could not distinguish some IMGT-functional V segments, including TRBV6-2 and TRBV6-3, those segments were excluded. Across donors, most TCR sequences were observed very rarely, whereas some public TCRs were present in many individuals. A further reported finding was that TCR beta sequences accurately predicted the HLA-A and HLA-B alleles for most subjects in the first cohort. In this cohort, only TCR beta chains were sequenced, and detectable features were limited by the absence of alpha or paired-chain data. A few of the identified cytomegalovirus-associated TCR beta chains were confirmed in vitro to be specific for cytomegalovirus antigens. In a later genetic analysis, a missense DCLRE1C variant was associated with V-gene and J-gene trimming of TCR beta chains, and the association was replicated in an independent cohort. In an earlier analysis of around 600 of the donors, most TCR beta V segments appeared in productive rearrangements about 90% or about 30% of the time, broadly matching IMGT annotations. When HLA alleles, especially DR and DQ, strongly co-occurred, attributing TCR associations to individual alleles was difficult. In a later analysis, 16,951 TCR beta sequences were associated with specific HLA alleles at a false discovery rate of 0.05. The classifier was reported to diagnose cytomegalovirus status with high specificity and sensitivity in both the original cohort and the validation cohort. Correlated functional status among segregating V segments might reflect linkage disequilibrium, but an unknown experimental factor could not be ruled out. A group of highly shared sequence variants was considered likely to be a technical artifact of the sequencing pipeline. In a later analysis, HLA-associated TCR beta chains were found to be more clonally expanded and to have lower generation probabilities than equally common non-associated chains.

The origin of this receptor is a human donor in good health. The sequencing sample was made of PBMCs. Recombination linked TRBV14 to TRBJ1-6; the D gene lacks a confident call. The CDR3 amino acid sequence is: CASSQQNYNSPLHF. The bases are TGTGCCAGCAGCCAACAGAACTATAATTCACCCCTCCACTTT. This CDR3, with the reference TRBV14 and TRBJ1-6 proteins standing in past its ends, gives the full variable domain EAGVTQFPSHSVIEKGQTVTLRCDPISGHDNLYWYRRVMGKEIKFLLHFVKESKQDESGMPNNRFLAERTGGTYSTLKVQPAELEDSGVYFCASSQQNYNSPLHFGNGTRLTVT.